These 30 T cell receptor beta chains share one sample of origin, sequenced in a study of response to subunit inactivated influenza vaccine. TCRdb ran MiXCR on the RT-PCR reads and lists one entry per CDR3 protein. The sample yields 650,000 to 700,000 distinct CDR3 sequences, approximately 14% seen once. The source material was PBMCs from blood, sampled about 12 days after vaccination. The receptors here all came from a man in his fifties who received an inactivated influenza vaccine.

This clonotype appeared a few times. The chain has TRBV24-1 and TRBJ2-1; no firm D call. The CDR3 runs to 13 residues. Trimming took 5 bases from V and 6 from J, leaving 10 bases between them. The germline V gene encodes CDR1 KGHDR and CDR2 SFDVKD. The CDR3 reads CATSAPLGNEQFF. CDR3 coding DNA: TGTGCCACCAGTGCCCCCCTGGGCAATGAGCAGTTCTTC.

This clonotype turned up a few times. The V and J genes are TRBV7-8 and TRBJ2-7; 8 bases agree with TRBD1. The ends lost 1 base at V and 5 bases at J; junction bases unmatched: 4. The CDR3 extends over 14 amino acids. Germline V gives CDR1 SGHVS, CDR2 FQNEAQ. The CDR3 region is CASSLEAGGDEQYF. The CDR3 nucleotides read TGTGCCAGCAGCTTAGAGGCAGGGGGCGACGAGCAGTACTTC.

The chain links TRBV9 to TRBJ2-1; D is undetermined. Trimming removed 0 bases from V and 4 bases from J, with 23 bases in between. The V gene's germline CDR1 is SGDLS and CDR2 YYNGEE. This CDR3 has 19 amino acids. The CDR3 protein is CASSVGSWRGWDIYNEQFF. CDR3 DNA: TGTGCCAGCAGCGTAGGTAGCTGGAGAGGTTGGGATATATACAATGAGCAGTTCTTC.

V is TRBV14 and J is TRBJ2-3; D possibly corresponds to TRBD2 (6 bases). Trimming shortened V by 1 base and J by 0 bases, and 11 bases separated the two germline ends. The CDR3 consists of 16 residues. Germline values: CDR1 SGHDN, CDR2 FVKESK. CDR3: CASSQGGGPSTDTQYF. DNA for the CDR3: TGTGCCAGCAGCCAAGGTGGAGGGCCCAGCACAGATACGCAGTATTTT.

This clonotype was observed a few times. V usage is TRBV28 and J usage is TRBJ1-1; no clear D gene. Looked up from germline, CDR1 is MDHEN and CDR2 is SYDVKM. There are 13 residues in the CDR3. V lost 3 bases and J 5 bases, leaving 10 bases between the germline ends. The CDR3 here is CASSFRPGTEAFF. The CDR3 DNA follows: TGTGCCAGCAGTTTCCGTCCCGGAACTGAAGCTTTCTTT.

This chain joins TRBV20-1 and TRBJ2-5; D uncertain. The CDR3 has 12 amino acids. Germline assignment: CDR1 DFQATT and CDR2 SNEGSKA (reference sequence). V lost 3 bases and J 1 base, leaving 6 bases between the germline ends. The CDR3 sequence is CSARRSQETQYF. CDR3 coding DNA: TGCAGTGCTAGGCGGTCCCAAGAGACCCAGTACTTC.

This clonotype was seen a few times. The chain joins TRBV20-1 to TRBJ2-1, with D tentatively TRBD2 (5 bases). From germline, CDR1 is DFQATT and CDR2 SNEGSKA (reference sequence). Trimming pared 0 bases from V and 1 base from J, leaving 13 bases between. The CDR3 extends over 16 amino acids. The CDR3 nucleotides are TGCAGTGCTAGAGATAGTGAGGGCGGATCCTACAATGAGCAGTTCTTC. This gives the protein CSARDSEGGSYNEQFF.

This clonotype has a count of ten or more. The rearrangement uses TRBV3-1 and TRBJ1-1; no firm D call. The germline V and J ends were trimmed by 1 base and 8 bases, with 11 bases remaining between them. The CDR3 covers 13 residues. From germline, CDR1 is LGHDT and CDR2 YNNKEL (reference sequence). In nucleotides, the CDR3 is TGTGCCAGCAGCCAAGGTCCACAGTCCGAAGCTTTCTTT. Amino acids: CASSQGPQSEAFF.

This clonotype was observed a handful of times. The CDR3 loop is CASSQQMGNSPLHF. Written as DNA, the CDR3 is TGTGCCAGCAGCCAACAGATGGGTAATTCACCCCTCCACTTT. The chain is built from TRBV4-2 and TRBJ1-6; D not certain. The CDR3 has 14 residues. Trimming took off 2 bases at V and 6 bases at J, with 8 bases between the two ends. CDR1 and CDR2 from the germline V gene are LGHNA and YNFKEQ.

At least ten counts were recorded for this clonotype. DNA for the CDR3: TGTGCCAGCAGCTTGCCCGGGGGCCCTGAAGCTTTCTTT. The encoded protein is CASSLPGGPEAFF. The rearrangement joins TRBV5-6 to TRBJ1-1; possibly TRBD1 for D (6 bases). Trimming took 1 base from V and 6 from J, leaving 10 bases between them. Germline-derived CDR1 and CDR2 are SGHDT and YYEEEE. The CDR3 length is 13 residues.

This clonotype showed up many times. The V gene is TRBV6-5, the J gene TRBJ2-2; weak D call: TRBD2 (5 bases). The ends were cut back, 1 base at V and 4 bases at J, with 10 bases in the middle. This CDR3 contains 15 residues. Germline V gives CDR1 MNHEY, CDR2 SVGAGI. In DNA form, the CDR3 reads TGTGCCAGCAGTTACTGGGGAGTGGGCACCGGGGAGCTGTTTTTT. Translation: CASSYWGVGTGELFF.

This clonotype was recorded a few times. The chain couples TRBV6-1 to TRBJ1-2; D gene unclear. V lost 3 bases, J lost 5 bases, and 7 bases lay in between. The CDR3 consists of 12 residues. Germline lookup yields CDR1 MNHNS and CDR2 SASEGT. Written as DNA, the CDR3 is TGTGCCAGCAGTGAGGGCGGATATGGCTACACCTTC. It yields the protein CASSEGGYGYTF.

The CDR3 spells CASSLEPGRTEAFF. In DNA, the CDR3 is TGCGCCAGCAGCTTGGAACCGGGACGCACTGAAGCTTTCTTT. The chain employs TRBV5-1 and TRBJ1-1, with D perhaps matching TRBD1 (5 bases). V lost 0 bases and J lost 4, with 10 bases in between. CDR3 size: 14 residues. Germline V gene sequence: CDR1 SGHRS, CDR2 YFSETQ.

This clonotype was seen a handful of times. The rearrangement links TRBV7-9 to TRBJ2-1, with 11 bases fitting TRBD2. CDR1 is SEHNR, CDR2 FQNEAQ, per germline (reference sequence). This CDR3 comprises 17 residues. J gave up 4 bases and V 4 bases, and 9 bases lay outside the gene matches. The CDR3 loop is CASSSIGLAGVYNEQFF. The CDR3 DNA is TGTGCCAGCAGCTCTATAGGACTAGCGGGTGTATACAATGAGCAGTTCTTC.

V is TRBV7-2 and J is TRBJ1-1; 8 bases are shared with TRBD1. CDR3 length: 15 residues. V gave up 4 bases and J gave up 5 bases; unmatched junction bases: 9. Germline values: CDR1 SGHTA, CDR2 FQGNSA. The CDR3 region has the DNA TGTGCCAGCAGCTCCCTCGGACAGGGAAGGACTGAAGCTTTCTTT. This translates into CASSSLGQGRTEAFF. Combining the CDR3 with reference TRBV7-2 and TRBJ1-1 gives the whole variable domain GAGVSQSPSNKVTEKGKDVELRCDPISGHTALYWYRQSLGQGLEFLIYFQGNSAPDKSGLPSDRFSAERTGGSVSTLTIQRTQQEDSAVYLCASSSLGQGRTEAFFGQGTRLTVV.

As DNA, the CDR3 is TGTGCCAGCAGCTCGGAGCTAGGGACAGTCTACAATGAGCAGTTCTTC. Protein product: CASSSELGTVYNEQFF. This chain joins TRBV7-2 and TRBJ2-1; the match to TRBD1 covers 7 bases. V gave up 4 bases and J gave up 3 bases; unmatched junction bases: 9. Germline-derived CDR1 and CDR2 are SGHTA and FQGNSA. The CDR3 extends over 16 amino acids.

The chain has TRBV20-1 and TRBJ1-4; perhaps TRBD1 as D (5 bases). V was pared by 0 bases and J by 6 bases, with 11 bases between. The CDR3 runs 14 residues. CDR1 and CDR2 from the germline V gene are DFQATT and SNEGSKA (reference sequence). The CDR3 region has the DNA TGCAGTGCTAGAGACGGGGCTACCCATGAAAAACTGTTTTTT. This gives the protein CSARDGATHEKLFF.

This clonotype showed up just a few times. DNA for the CDR3: TGTGCCATCAGTAGGACAGGGGGTTTGGATACGCAGTATTTT. Encoded protein: CAISRTGGLDTQYF. V gene TRBV10-3 combines with J gene TRBJ2-3; TRBD1 agrees at 10 bases. Trimming at V came to 5 bases and at J to 6 bases, leaving 5 bases not matched to a gene. The CDR3 is 14 amino acids. The germline V gene encodes CDR1 ENHRY and CDR2 SYGVKD.

This clonotype showed up just a few times. This chain connects TRBV5-1 to TRBJ1-2; 8 nucleotides match TRBD1. The CDR3 has 14 residues. CDR1 SGHRS and CDR2 YFSETQ come from the germline V gene. Losses at the gene ends were 4 bases for V and 6 bases for J; bases not matched to a gene: 8. The CDR3, as DNA: TGCGCCAGCAGCGTGATAGGGACAGGAGATGGCTACACCTTC. Encoded protein: CASSVIGTGDGYTF. Based on the CDR3 plus reference TRBV5-1 and TRBJ1-2, the full variable domain is KAGVTQTPRYLIKTRGQQVTLSCSPISGHRSVSWYQQTPGQGLQFLFEYFSETQRNKGNFPGRFSGRQFSNSRSEMNVSTLELGDSALYLCASSVIGTGDGYTFGSGTRLTVV.

This chain connects TRBV11-1 to TRBJ2-1; the match to TRBD2 covers 12 bases. Losses at the gene ends were 5 bases for V and 4 bases for J; bases not matched to a gene: 12. Germline V CDR1 and CDR2: SGHAT, FQDESV (reference sequence). The length of the CDR3 is 18 residues. The CDR3 protein is CASSPLAGGPDPYNEQFF. The CDR3 region has the DNA TGTGCCAGCAGCCCACTAGCGGGGGGTCCGGATCCTTACAATGAGCAGTTCTTC.

This clonotype occurred a few times. The rearrangement joins TRBV6-1 to TRBJ2-3; 9 bases align to TRBD1. Germline V gene sequence: CDR1 MNHNS, CDR2 SASEGT. Trimming took 7 bases from V and 6 from J; bases not matched to a gene: 20. There are 18 residues in the CDR3. The CDR3 is CASNAPPGQGSPGDTQYF. The CDR3 nucleotides read TGTGCCAGCAACGCACCCCCGGGACAGGGTTCCCCGGGGGATACGCAGTATTTT.

This clonotype was found many times. This chain joins TRBV7-2 and TRBJ2-1, with D perhaps matching TRBD1 (6 bases). The length of the CDR3 is 13 residues. Germline V gene sequence: CDR1 SGHTA, CDR2 FQGNSA. V gave up 8 bases and J gave up 6 bases, with 14 bases separating them. CDR3 bases: TGTGCCAGCGGGACACAAATTAGCAATGAGCAGTTCTTC. Protein sequence: CASGTQISNEQFF.

This chain links TRBV7-2 with TRBJ2-1; the D gene could be TRBD1 or TRBD2 (6 bases each). Trimming left V 7 bases short and J 1 base short, with 17 bases between. This CDR3 has 16 residues. The V gene's germline CDR1 is SGHTA and CDR2 FQGNSA. This chain's CDR3 is CASIKGGTASYNEQFF. The CDR3 DNA reads as TGTGCCAGCATCAAAGGGGGGACTGCTTCCTACAATGAGCAGTTCTTC.

The table lists this clonotype with a few counts. The genes are TRBV7-9 and TRBJ2-3; D may correspond to TRBD1 or TRBD2 (5 bases each). V shed 5 bases and J shed 6 bases, with 21 bases lying between them. The CDR3 covers 16 residues. The germline V gene has CDR1 SEHNR and CDR2 FQNEAQ (reference sequence). The CDR3 region is CASSRPGAALPDTQYF. The DNA of the CDR3 is TGTGCCAGCAGCCGCCCCGGGGCGGCCCTACCCGATACGCAGTATTTT. Variable domain in full (rest from reference TRBV7-9 and TRBJ2-3): DTGVSQNPRHKITKRGQNVTFRCDPISEHNRLYWYRQTLGQGPEFLTYFQNEAQLEKSRLLSDRFSAERPKGSFSTLEIQRTEQGDSAMYLCASSRPGAALPDTQYFGPGTRLTVL.

This rearrangement joins TRBV5-6 to TRBJ2-1; unclear D gene. The CDR3 covers 13 residues. Germline V gives CDR1 SGHDT, CDR2 YYEEEE. With 1 base removed from V and 5 bases from J, the gap between germline ends came to 7 bases. The CDR3 sequence is CASSLFLNNEQFF. DNA of the CDR3: TGTGCCAGCAGCTTGTTCCTGAACAATGAGCAGTTCTTC. Using reference TRBV5-6 and TRBJ2-1 for the parts outside the CDR3, the full variable domain is DAGVTQSPTHLIKTRGQQVTLRCSPKSGHDTVSWYQQALGQGPQFIFQYYEEEERQRGNFPDRFSGHQFPNYSSELNVNALLLGDSALYLCASSLFLNNEQFFGPGTRLTVL.

The chain links TRBV27 to TRBJ2-7, with D perhaps TRBD1 (6 bases). The V and J ends lost 5 bases and 3 bases respectively, with 14 bases between them. The V gene's germline CDR1 is MNHEY and CDR2 SMNVEV (reference sequence). The CDR3 is made up of 14 amino acids. CDR3 in DNA: TGTGCCAGCAGTCCTAGACAGGCATACTACGAGCAGTACTTC. It is translated as CASSPRQAYYEQYF.

CDR3 coding DNA: TGTGCCAGCAGGAAACTAAGAAACCAAGAGACCCAGTACTTC. Amino acids: CASRKLRNQETQYF. This chain connects TRBV13 to TRBJ2-5; D is uncertain. V dropped 6 bases and J dropped 0 bases, with 11 bases sitting between them. CDR1 is PRHDT and CDR2 is FYEKMQ in the germline V gene (reference sequence). The CDR3 sequence is 14 residues long.

The rearrangement links TRBV20-1 to TRBJ2-5; 10 positions match TRBD2. The CDR3 has 15 residues. Germline lookup yields CDR1 DFQATT and CDR2 SNEGSKA (reference sequence). V shed 5 bases and J 0 bases; nucleotides not matched to a gene: 6. The CDR3 coding sequence is TGCAGTGCTTTAAGCGGGAGGGCCAACCAAGAGACCCAGTACTTC. Its protein product is CSALSGRANQETQYF.

V and J are TRBV5-6 and TRBJ2-1; D may be TRBD1 (6 bases). Germline CDR1 SGHDT, CDR2 YYEEEE. The CDR3 length is 13 residues. V lost 0 bases and J lost 7, with 8 bases in between. CDR3 in DNA: TGTGCCAGCAGCTTGGTGACAGGTAATGAGCAGTTCTTC. This gives the protein CASSLVTGNEQFF.

The chain combines TRBV7-2 with TRBJ2-7, with 10 nucleotides matching TRBD1. CDR1 and CDR2 (germline): SGHTA, FQGNSA. The V segment lost 6 bases and the J segment 2 bases; nucleotides outside the gene matches: 7. This CDR3 is 15 amino acids long. The CDR3 DNA reads TGTGCCAGCAGAGCCGACAGGGGGCCTCCCTACGAGCAGTACTTC. Protein: CASRADRGPPYEQYF.